This entry concerns a single T cell receptor beta chain. Its cognate antigen is unknown. These newly diagnosed stage II-IVA oral cavity squamous cell carcinoma patients had no prior systemic or radiation treatment. Cohort: HPV-negative, locally advanced oral cavity squamous cell carcinoma patients. The CDR3 consists of 14 residues. The germline gives CDR1 WNHNN, CDR2 SYGVQD (reference sequence). V lost 7 bases and J lost 3, with 16 bases in between. The repertoire was sequenced with immunoSEQ multiplex PCR; TCRdb's copy has only in-frame clones and lacks some. The data contain tens of thousands of clones, around 88% of them singletons. These data are taken from a study of neoadjuvant anti-PD-1 for oral cavity cancer. Study-wide results and caveats: With three patients per group, TCR findings need larger cohorts. Non-responders to neoadjuvant nivolumab had significantly more clonal PBMC T cells than responders.

The rearrangement joins TRBV10-1 to TRBJ2-7; D is unresolved. The sequences come from PBMCs, collected before nivolumab (anti-PD-1) treatment. The receptor was isolated from a person between 40 and 85 years old with oral cavity squamous cell carcinoma. CDR3 protein: CASKANSGGYEQYF. The CDR3 nucleotides read TGCGCCAGCAAGGCCAACTCTGGCGGCTACGAGCAGTACTTC.